This entry describes one T cell receptor (beta chain). The data were taken from a study of CD8 T cells in Susac syndrome. Germline loops: CDR1 SGDLS, CDR2 YYNGEE. V was trimmed by 2 bases and J by 7 bases, leaving 19 bases between them. This CDR3 has 16 amino acids. The study sequenced TCR beta in blood CD8+ and CD4+ T cells. Under recently defined diagnostic criteria, the patients with Susac syndrome qualified as having definite or probable disease. Reverse transcription of roughly 0.5 to 1 ug RNA was carried out with random hexamers. Amplification of the TCR beta CDR3 was carried out by immunoSEQ multiplex PCR, which spanned a total of 54 Vbeta and 13 Jbeta segments. In TCRdb, the immunoSEQ multiplex PCR reads were re-called with MiXCR into one record per CDR3 protein. The sample yields about 180,000 distinct CDR3 sequences, around 94% seen once.

Material for sequencing was CD4+ T cells from PBMCs. The receptor comes from a human donor with Susac syndrome. The genes are TRBV9 and TRBJ1-5, with D hard to call. CDR3 protein: CASSVPRRRSRQPQHF. DNA for the CDR3: TGTGCCAGCAGCGTTCCTCGTCGGCGGTCGAGGCAGCCCCAGCATTTT.